One and the same sample provided the 30 T cell receptor beta chains below, sequenced in a study of tumor and adjacent non-tumor tissue in lung cancer (dated by TCRdb to the late 2010s). To prepare the library, multiplex PCR was applied. Data came from an Illumina HiSeq 2500. Following protocols modified from ARM-PCR, the researchers constructed TCRbeta libraries through three rounds of nested PCR with primers (Table S4). TCRdb itself trimmed the public reads at Q25 with fastp, ran MiXCR and retained productive beta chains. Duplicate CDR3 protein sequences are folded into a single record with the most common DNA and genes. The sample includes under 150,000 distinct CDR3 sequences, with approximately 64% observed a single time. 15% to 20% of the sample comes from the top ten. RNA was extracted from bulk unsorted tissue and checked for quality with a NanoDrop ND-1000 and an Agilent 2100. Sequencing input: lung tumor tissue. The receptors come from a man in his 60s with small cell lung cancer.

Remarks on this clonotype: A read error may explain this, as a much larger clone is one base away. The J gene is TRBJ2-3, the V gene TRBV5-1; D is perhaps TRBD2 (5 bases). Germline lookup yields CDR1 SGHRS and CDR2 YFSETQ. The length of the CDR3 is 14 residues. V was trimmed by 4 bases and J by 1 base, leaving 10 bases between them. The CDR3 region is CASSPGSCTDTQYF. The CDR3 coding sequence is TGCGCCAGCAGCCCGGGGTCCTGCACAGATACGCAGTATTTT.

Regarding this clonotype: The conserved final phenylalanine or tryptophan is absent from the CDR3, which likely points to a read error. This sequence joins TRBV11-1 and TRBJ2-7; D remains unclear. The germline V gene has CDR1 SGHAT and CDR2 FQDESV (reference sequence). There are 14 residues in the CDR3. The CDR3 protein is CASILVRSSYEQYI. CDR3 in DNA: TGTGCCAGCATCTTAGTACGGAGCTCCTACGAGCAGTACATC.

The chain is built from TRBV28 and TRBJ2-7; D is uncertain. CDR1 is MDHEN, CDR2 SYDVKM, per germline. V dropped 2 bases and J dropped 3 bases, with 11 bases sitting between them. The CDR3 extends over 14 amino acids. CDR3 nucleotides: TGTGCCAGCAGTTTACCGGGCAGGAACTACGAGCAGTACTTC. Its translation is CASSLPGRNYEQYF.

The rearrangement links TRBV28 to TRBJ1-1; maybe TRBD1 (5 bases). V dropped 6 bases and J dropped 9 bases, with 23 bases sitting between them. Germline lookup yields CDR1 MDHEN and CDR2 SYDVKM. The CDR3 runs 15 residues. The CDR3, as DNA: TGTGCCAGCAGGCGCTCCGGGACTCCCGTAAATAAAGCTTTCTTT. Its protein product is CASRRSGTPVNKAFF.

The count of this clonotype is one. A much more abundant neighbour one base away suggests this may be a read error. Since no conserved phenylalanine or tryptophan closes the CDR3, a read error is the likely cause. The chain combines TRBV7-9 with TRBJ1-5, with 7 bases aligning to TRBD1. The CDR3 contains 15 residues. Trimming cost V 1 base and J 3 bases; bases outside gene matches: 3. Germline CDR1 and CDR2: SEHNR and FQNEAQ (reference sequence). Here the CDR3 DNA reads TGTGCCAGCAGCTTAGGAGACAGGGACAATCAGCCCCAGCATTTA. Translating it yields CASSLGDRDNQPQHL.

Of note for this clonotype: Relative to the germline gene, one junction end is altered; a read error may explain this. V is TRBV6-1 and J is TRBJ2-7; perhaps TRBD2 as D (6 bases). Per germline, CDR1 MNHNS and CDR2 SASEGT. This CDR3 has 15 amino acids. The CDR3 loop is CASSLLGRGGDDQYF. CDR3 nucleotide sequence: TGTGCCAGCAGTCTCCTAGGTCGGGGAGGCGACGATCAGTACTTC.

The genes are TRBV13 and TRBJ2-7; a weak D match, TRBD1 (6 bases). V lost 4 bases and J lost 2, with 12 bases in between. Germline V gene data show CDR1 as PRHDT and CDR2 as FYEKMQ (reference sequence). The CDR3 consists of 14 residues. CDR3 coding DNA: TGTGCCAGCAGCTCAAACTCAGGGGCCTACGAGCAGTACTTC. This codes for CASSSNSGAYEQYF.

Comment on this clonotype: Here the CDR3 omits its conserved ending phenylalanine or tryptophan, so a read error is the likely source. The chain uses TRBV12-3 or TRBV12-4 and TRBJ2-5; 8 bases map to TRBD1. This CDR3 contains 15 residues. This CDR3 reads CASSPTTGARETQYL. DNA for the CDR3: TGTGCTAGCAGTCCGACGACAGGGGCCAGGGAGACCCAGTACTTG.

Of note for this clonotype: A much larger clone lies one base from this, so it may be a read error. V is TRBV6-1 and J is TRBJ2-1; D may be TRBD1 (6 bases). The germline V gene has CDR1 MNHNS and CDR2 SASEGT. This CDR3 is built from 16 residues. CDR3 sequence reads: CASSEIGGQSYDEQFF. The CDR3 coding sequence is TGTGCCAGCAGTGAAATTGGCGGACAGTCCTACGATGAGCAGTTCTTC.

The chain carries TRBV12-3 or TRBV12-4 and TRBJ1-5; D call uncertain. V gave up 5 bases and J gave up 3 bases, with 14 bases separating them. The CDR3 is 15 amino acids. Written as DNA, the CDR3 is TGTGCCAGCAGTCCTGCTGGATTGTACAATCAGCCCCAGCATTTT. Translated, it gives CASSPAGLYNQPQHF.

About this clonotype itself: The junction and the germline gene differ at one end; a read error may be behind it. The chain links TRBV24-1 to TRBJ1-1; no clear D. CDR3 length equals 12 residues. The V gene's germline CDR1 is KGHDR and CDR2 SFDVKD. CDR3 in amino acids: CVTSQPGTEAFF. The CDR3 DNA sequence: TGTGTCACCAGTCAACCGGGGACTGAAGCTTTCTTT.

In its sample, this clonotype was seen many times. The rearrangement links TRBV11-3 to TRBJ2-7; 11 bases agree with TRBD2. CDR3 length: 16 amino acids. CDR1 SGHNT and CDR2 YENEEA come from the germline V gene. The junction had 7 bases not matched to a gene; V was cut back by 6 bases and J by 0 bases. DNA for the CDR3: TGTGCCAGCAGTCGACTAGCGGGGCTGAACTCCTACGAGCAGTACTTC. It translates to CASSRLAGLNSYEQYF.

About this clonotype: Sequence at one end of the junction differs from germline and may be a read error. V is TRBV10-3 and J is TRBJ1-1; D call uncertain. The germline CDR1 and CDR2 sequences are ENHRY and SYGVKD. The CDR3 consists of 15 residues. The CDR3 spells CAICDPIRGGPEAFF. CDR3 bases: TGTGCCATCTGTGACCCCATACGGGGTGGTCCTGAAGCTTTCTTT.

V and J are TRBV7-9 and TRBJ1-6; TRBD1 matches at 11 bases. The V and J ends lost 6 bases and 9 bases, in that order; junction bases with no gene match: 10. Germline V gene sequence: CDR1 SEHNR, CDR2 FQNEAQ (reference sequence). The CDR3 has 16 residues. CDR3 sequence: CASSPVGQGAFSPLHF. Here the CDR3 DNA reads TGTGCCAGCAGTCCCGTAGGACAGGGGGCTTTTTCACCCCTCCACTTT.

On this clonotype: In this CDR3 the conserved last residue, phenylalanine or tryptophan, is missing, so a read error is likely. The CDR3 sequence: CSTKGGSADTQYL. Written as DNA, the CDR3 is TGCAGTACCAAAGGCGGGAGCGCAGATACGCAGTATTTA. The chain employs TRBV20-1 and TRBJ2-3; 7 nucleotides align to TRBD2. The germline CDR1 and CDR2 sequences are DFQATT and SNEGSKA (reference sequence). This CDR3 is 13 amino acids long. Trimming at V came to 8 bases and at J to 4 bases, leaving 9 bases not matched to a gene.

As for this clonotype: One junction end disagrees with the germline gene, perhaps due to a read error. The genes are TRBV11-2 and TRBJ2-7, with D unresolved. CDR3 length equals 13 residues. Germline V gene lookup returns CDR1 SGHAT and CDR2 FQNNGV. The CDR3 nucleotides read TGTGCCAGCAGCTTAGCAGGATCCTACGAGCAATACTTC. This codes for CASSLAGSYEQYF.

Worth noting for this clonotype: A much larger clone lies a single base off, so this may be a read error. The conserved closing phenylalanine or tryptophan is absent in this CDR3, likely reflecting a read error. The gene calls are TRBV12-3 or TRBV12-4 and TRBJ1-5; unclear D gene. The CDR3 runs to 11 residues. V shed 3 bases and J shed 11 bases, with 8 bases lying between them. The chain's CDR3 is CASSLGRAQHL. The CDR3 DNA sequence: TGTGCCAGCAGTTTGGGAAGGGCCCAGCATCTT.

For this clonotype: One junction end disagrees with the germline gene, perhaps due to a read error. CDR3 in DNA: TGTGCCAGTAGCCAAAGGTTTCCGGGACTAGAGGCCACCGGGGATCTGTTTTTT. Amino acid sequence: CASSQRFPGLEATGDLFF. This chain uses TRBV4-2 with TRBJ2-2, with 8 bases matching TRBD2. Germline CDR1 is LGHNA and CDR2 is YNFKEQ. The CDR3 loop spans 18 amino acids.

This clonotype was detected once. One end of the junction varies from germline; a read error may be responsible. This chain connects TRBV6-5 to TRBJ1-1; weak D call: TRBD1 (6 bases). The CDR3 covers 15 residues. Germline assignment: CDR1 MNHEY and CDR2 SVGAGI. The CDR3 bases are TGTGCCGGCAGCCAACAGGGTACGTTGAACACTGAAGCTCTCTTT. This gives the protein CAGSQQGTLNTEALF.

This clonotype has a count of ten or more. V and J are TRBV6-2 or TRBV6-3 and TRBJ2-1; the match to TRBD2 covers 10 bases. Germline-derived CDR1 and CDR2 are MNHEY and SVGEGT. V dropped 5 bases and J dropped 0; count of bases not matched to a gene: 13. This CDR3 is built from 19 residues. CDR3 protein: CASSQRLAGGPSSYNEQFF. In DNA, the CDR3 is TGTGCCAGCAGTCAAAGACTAGCGGGCGGTCCCAGCTCCTACAATGAGCAGTTCTTC.

This rearrangement joins TRBV20-1 to TRBJ2-3; D gene ambiguous. This CDR3 has 16 amino acids. Deletions cut 0 bases from V and 5 bases from J, with 18 bases between. Germline lookup yields CDR1 DFQATT and CDR2 SNEGSKA (reference sequence). CDR3 bases: TGCAGTGCTAGAGATCGGAGTAGCACAATCGGAGATACGCAGTATTTT. Protein: CSARDRSSTIGDTQYF.

Comment on this clonotype: Given a much more abundant clone one base away, this may be a read error. This sequence joins TRBV29-1 and TRBJ2-7; D is possibly TRBD1 or TRBD2 (5 bases each). This CDR3 has 13 residues. The germline CDR1 and CDR2 sequences are SQVTM and ANQGSEA. The CDR3 loop reads CSVIGHFDYELYF. DNA of the CDR3: TGCAGCGTCATAGGACACTTCGACTACGAGCTGTACTTC.

This clonotype was seen once. At one of its ends the junction is not consistent with the germline gene, which may arise from a read error. The CDR3 nucleotides are TGCAATGCCCCCCCGGACCAGAGGGCCTGGGATACGCAATATTTT. Translating gives CNAPPDQRAWDTQYF. The V call is TRBV20-1, the J call TRBJ2-3; perhaps TRBD2 as D (5 bases). CDR1 and CDR2 from the germline V gene are DFQATT and SNEGSKA (reference sequence). This CDR3 region has 15 residues.

This clonotype has ten or more counts. The chain has TRBV20-1 and TRBJ2-5, with D maybe TRBD2 (6 bases). V lost 5 bases and J 1 base, leaving 14 bases between the germline ends. The CDR3 extends over 14 amino acids. Germline CDR1 DFQATT, CDR2 SNEGSKA (reference sequence). CDR3 residues: CSASPEGFQETQYF. In DNA form, the CDR3 reads TGCAGTGCTTCTCCGGAGGGATTCCAAGAGACCCAGTACTTC.

The V call is TRBV20-1, the J call TRBJ2-4; 9 bases align to TRBD2. The CDR3 totals 16 residues. Germline loops: CDR1 DFQATT, CDR2 SNEGSKA (reference sequence). The CDR3: CRDIRLREGIKNIQYF. CDR3 bases: TGCAGAGATATCCGTCTGCGGGAGGGTATCAAAAACATTCAGTACTTC.

V gene TRBV28 combines with J gene TRBJ1-2; D is unresolved. This CDR3 is built from 12 residues. Germline values: CDR1 MDHEN, CDR2 SYDVKM. With 5 bases removed from V and 8 bases from J, the gap between germline ends came to 12 bases. Written as DNA, the CDR3 is TGTGCCAGCAGTGAGGGCCATAGAGGCTACACCTTC. It is translated as CASSEGHRGYTF.

This clonotype was seen many times. The chain couples TRBV12-3 or TRBV12-4 to TRBJ2-3; D gene uncertain. The CDR3 contains 12 residues. V gave up 3 bases and J gave up 5 bases, with 6 bases separating them. CDR3 residues: CASSFSRDTQYF. CDR3 sequence (DNA): TGTGCCAGCAGTTTCTCGAGAGATACGCAGTATTTT.

In this sample, this clonotype turned up a few times. A much larger clone sits a single nucleotide away, making a read error possible. This chain joins TRBV11-3 and TRBJ2-1, with D possibly being TRBD2 (6 bases). Germline lookup yields CDR1 SGHNT and CDR2 YENEEA. The CDR3 is 18 amino acids. Here the CDR3 DNA reads TGTGCCAGCAGCTCCCCAAGACACGGGGGTAGCTCCTACAATGAGCAGTCCTTC. Protein: CASSSPRHGGSSYNEQSF.

The sample holds one count of this clonotype. Relative to the germline gene, one junction end is altered; a read error may explain this. V gene TRBV4-1 combines with J gene TRBJ1-1; 7 positions match TRBD1. CDR1 is MGHRA, CDR2 YSYEKL, per germline. The CDR3 sequence is 14 residues long. The CDR3 sequence is CASSPRDSNTEAFF. The CDR3 DNA is TGCGCTAGCAGCCCCCGGGACAGCAACACTGAAGCTTTCTTT.

This clonotype appeared a single time. At one boundary the junction diverges from the germline segment, which might be a read error. The chain combines TRBV12-3 or TRBV12-4 with TRBJ2-7, with a possible D match to TRBD1 (6 bases). The CDR3 runs to 15 residues. The chain's CDR3 is CVSSFRGRGSYEQYF. CDR3 DNA sequence: TGTGTCAGCAGTTTTCGGGGCAGGGGCTCCTACGAGCAGTATTTC.